This entry lists 3 T cell receptor beta chains sequenced from one sample in a study of T cell clonality in common variable immunodeficiency. The data were produced by immunoSEQ multiplex PCR, yet TCRdb's version contains in-frame clones alone and is incomplete. This repertoire lists more than 65,000 clones without singletons; 0.75% to 1% sits in the top ten. The sequenced material came from peripheral blood mononuclear cells. These receptors were collected from a person aged 18-70 years in good health.

This clone was recorded at least ten times. The CDR3 goes on 3 residues after the read ends, and that part is filled in from the germline J gene. The chain employs TRBV24-1 and TRBJ2-1; 9 bases map to TRBD1. The CDR3 sequence is 15 residues long. V was clipped by 3 bases and J by 8 bases; unmatched bases: 7. Per germline, CDR1 KGHDR and CDR2 SFDVKD. The covered CDR3 bases are TGTGCCACCAGTGATCCGGGACAGGGTAATTATGAG. Translated, it gives CATSDPGQGNYE. The whole CDR3 region reads CATSDPGQGNYEQFF.

At least ten counts were recorded for this clone. The CDR3 protein is CSAPTGTEAFF. CDR3 bases read: TGCAGTGCCCCCACAGGAACTGAA. This sequence joins TRBV20-1 and TRBJ1-1; weak D call: TRBD1 (5 bases). The read ends 3 residues shy of where the CDR3 ends; the end is completed using the germline J gene. The ends were cut back, 6 bases at V and 5 bases at J, with 10 bases in the middle. Germline assignment: CDR1 DFQATT and CDR2 SNEGSKA (reference sequence). This CDR3 comprises 11 residues.

This clone was recorded at least ten times. The DNA ends 3 residues before the CDR3 does, and the rest of the CDR3 is filled in from the germline J gene. The chain links TRBV5-1 to TRBJ2-3; 7 nucleotides agree with TRBD2. The germline CDR1 and CDR2 sequences are SGHRS and YFSETQ. With V trimmed by 4 bases and J by 0 bases, 11 bases remained unmatched. The CDR3 is 17 residues long. Incomplete CDR3 DNA: TGCGCCAGCAGCAGACGGACTAGGACCTCTAGCACAGATACG. Amino acid sequence: CASSRRTRTSSTDT. The whole CDR3 sequence reads CASSRRTRTSSTDTQYF.